The present T cell receptor (beta chain) was sequenced within a study of neoadjuvant anti-PD-1 for oral cavity cancer. Study-level background: Patients without progression got a fourth dose around day 43.

Time point denoted: after neoadjuvant nivolumab, at surgical resection. Patients had newly diagnosed, untreated stage II-IVA oral cavity squamous cell carcinoma. This CDR3 comprises 12 residues. The germline V gene has CDR1 LGHNA and CDR2 YNFKEQ. The V and J ends lost 0 bases and 8 bases respectively, with 7 bases between them. PBMC libraries mostly used 450 to 600 ng of input genomic DNA, with six replicates per sample. The repertoire was sequenced with immunoSEQ multiplex PCR; TCRdb's copy has only in-frame clones and lacks some. There are around 32,000 clones in the sample; roughly 80% occur only once, and around 3.3% lies in the top ten. Notes on this clone: Its cognate antigen is unknown.

Points from the study as a whole: Higher pretreatment Treg/Th17 ratios tracked higher pretreatment blood clonality.

V is TRBV4-2 and J is TRBJ1-2; D is undetermined. This clonotype was obtained from a person aged 35 to 85 with oral cavity squamous cell carcinoma. Sequences were derived from PBMCs, sampled after nivolumab (anti-PD-1) treatment. The CDR3 loop reads CASSQDGLGYTF. DNA of the CDR3: TGTGCCAGCAGCCAAGACGGACTCGGCTACACCTTC.